This TCR beta chain emerged from a study of blood T cell repertoires in COVID-19. Study-level information: Samples came from the United States, Italy and Spain, spanning acute and convalescent COVID-19. The cDNA or gDNA used as material had been derived from T cells, B-cell-depleted T cells, or PBMCs.

This CDR3 is 17 amino acids long. Germline-derived CDR1 and CDR2 are LGHDT and YNNKEL (reference sequence). The trim removed 1 base at V and 3 bases at J, leaving 7 bases unmatched. Measured with immunoSEQ multiplex PCR; TCRdb has only the in-frame clones, and not every one. This sample has 450,000 to 500,000 clones, with 80% to 90% found just once. The sequence derives from a human donor in a cohort sampled during active COVID-19. The V gene is TRBV3-1 (or the pseudogene TRBV3-2), the J gene TRBJ1-1, with 11 positions matching TRBD1. The sample taken for sequencing was peripheral blood. CDR3 in DNA: TGTGCCAGCAGCCAAGGGACAGGGGGCTTGTCGGACACTGAAGCTTTCTTT. Translated, it gives CASSQGTGGLSDTEAFF.